A single T cell receptor (beta chain) is shown here with its context. A junction end diverges from the germline sequence, so it may reflect a read error. Germline CDR1 MNHEY, CDR2 SVGAGI. The CDR3 contains 16 residues. The PCR was carried out with 60 Vbeta primers and 13 Jbeta primers. Method: immunoSEQ multiplex PCR; TCRdb's copy keeps in-frame clones and lacks some. The sample consists of hundreds of thousands of clones, around 80% of them appearing once. This entry is derived from a study of cytomegalovirus exposure and HLA in healthy donors. Sequencing was done on a sample of PBMCs. The receptor was isolated from a man aged 25 to 40 in good health and CMV-seronegative. The rearrangement links TRBV6-5 to TRBJ2-3; no clear D. The CDR3: CTSSYSIFMAQDTQYF. The CDR3, as DNA: TGTACCAGCAGTTACTCGATATTTATGGCTCAAGATACGCAGTATTTT.